This T cell receptor beta chain was documented in a study of low-dose radiotherapy and immunotherapy resistance in tumors. About the research overall: Intravenous cyclophosphamide 200 mg/m2 was given every two weeks, one day before radiation and immunotherapy.

The PCR that amplified TCRs ran for around 22 cycles, relying on a constant-region primer and a V-primer adapter. TCRdb redid the calling of the reads with MiXCR, one entry per CDR3 protein. The data show fewer than 60,000 distinct CDR3 sequences, 12% seen once. The time point is: before trial treatment. This CDR3 contains 15 residues. Trimming took 4 bases from V and 1 from J, leaving 13 bases between them. The germline gives CDR1 SGHNT, CDR2 YYREEE (reference sequence). This clonotype was counted many times. The clonotype comes from a female donor with ovarian cancer. The sequencing used PBMCs, collected before treatment. The rearrangement links TRBV5-4 to TRBJ2-3; maybe TRBD2 (6 bases). The CDR3 loop reads CASSRRDSRTDTQYF. For the CDR3, the DNA is TGTGCCAGCAGCCGACGGGACTCGCGCACAGATACGCAGTATTTT.